This is a list of T cell receptor beta chains from one sample in a study of T cell responses to AZD1222 COVID-19 vaccine. The assay was immunoSEQ multiplex PCR, and TCRdb's table has in-frame clones only and misses some. This sample carries 120,000 to 150,000 clones, around 90% of them seen once, and the ten largest clones take roughly 2.9%. Here the sequenced sample was peripheral blood, taken on day 0 of MenACWY control vaccination. The receptors were sampled from an adult in good health. Each CDR3 is given with its conserved first and last residue. D genes are given only for firm matches. Clone size, where shown, is once, few, many, or a class for clones that have expanded.

CDR3 DNA: TGTGCCAGCAGTCTGCAGGGAGGGGGCCACTATGGCTACACCTTC
CDR3 protein: CASSLQGGGHYGYTF
J gene: TRBJ1-2
V gene: TRBV3-1/TRBV3-2
clone size: .
D gene: TRBD1

CDR3 DNA: TGTGCCACCAGCAGAGTCAAGGGGACAGCAAATGAAAAACTGTTTTTT
CDR3 protein: CATSRVKGTANEKLFF
J gene: TRBJ1-4
V gene: TRBV15
clone size: .
D gene: TRBD1

CDR3 DNA: TGTGCCAGCAGTCGACCCTCGGGGGCGGGCACTGAAGCTTTCTTT
CDR3 protein: CASSRPSGAGTEAFF
J gene: TRBJ1-1
V gene: TRBV28
clone size: .
D gene: .

CDR3 DNA: TGTGCCAGCAGCCCTACCTCGACAGGGAACTATGGCTACACCTTC
CDR3 protein: CASSPTSTGNYGYTF
J gene: TRBJ1-2
V gene: TRBV9
clone size: .
D gene: TRBD1

CDR3 DNA: TGTGCCAGCAGACGGGGACAGGTCTATGGCTACACCTTC
CDR3 protein: CASRRGQVYGYTF
J gene: TRBJ1-2
V gene: TRBV5-4
clone size: .
D gene: TRBD1

CDR3 DNA: TGTGCCACCGGGGAGATGAATAACTATGGCTACACCTTC
CDR3 protein: CATGEMNNYGYTF
J gene: TRBJ1-2
V gene: TRBV19
clone size: .
D gene: .

CDR3 DNA: TGTGCCAGTAGTATAGGCGGGACTAGCGGCGAGACCCAGTACTTC
CDR3 protein: CASSIGGTSGETQYF
J gene: TRBJ2-5
V gene: TRBV19
clone size: .
D gene: TRBD2

CDR3 DNA: TGTGCCAGCCACGACGGGAGAAACACTGAAGCTTTCTTT
CDR3 protein: CASHDGRNTEAFF
J gene: TRBJ1-1
V gene: TRBV19
clone size: .
D gene: .

CDR3 DNA: TGTGCCAGTAGTGTAACGACAGTCTCCGGGGAGCTGTTTTTT
CDR3 protein: CASSVTTVSGELFF
J gene: TRBJ2-2
V gene: TRBV19
clone size: .
D gene: .

CDR3 DNA: TGCAGCGTTACTAAGCCTAGCGGGAGAATATTCCCCAGCTCCTACAATGAGCAGTTCTTC
CDR3 protein: CSVTKPSGRIFPSSYNEQFF
J gene: TRBJ2-1
V gene: TRBV29-1
clone size: .
D gene: TRBD2

CDR3 DNA: TGTGCCAGCAGCCGTGTGAACACTGAAGCTTTCTTT
CDR3 protein: CASSRVNTEAFF
J gene: TRBJ1-1
V gene: TRBV12-3/TRBV12-4
clone size: .
D gene: .

CDR3 DNA: TGTGCCAGCAGCCGCCGGACAGGGCAGTATGGCTACACCTTC
CDR3 protein: CASSRRTGQYGYTF
J gene: TRBJ1-2
V gene: TRBV11-2
clone size: .
D gene: TRBD1

CDR3 DNA: TGTGCCAGTAGCCAGGACAGGGGAAAGGTTGAAGCTTTCTTT
CDR3 protein: CASSQDRGKVEAFF
J gene: TRBJ1-1
V gene: TRBV19
clone size: .
D gene: TRBD1

CDR3 DNA: TGTGCCAGCTCGGGAGGGGCCTCCGGATCCTACGAGCAGTACTTC
CDR3 protein: CASSGGASGSYEQYF
J gene: TRBJ2-7
V gene: TRBV28
clone size: .
D gene: TRBD2

CDR3 DNA: TGTGCCAGCAGTGAAGCAAATTTAAATAGCAATCAGCCCCAGCATTTT
CDR3 protein: CASSEANLNSNQPQHF
J gene: TRBJ1-5
V gene: TRBV6-1
clone size: .
D gene: .

CDR3 DNA: TGTGCCAGCAGTCCTGGGGACAGGGCCACTCAGCCCCAGCATTTT
CDR3 protein: CASSPGDRATQPQHF
J gene: TRBJ1-5
V gene: TRBV28
clone size: .
D gene: TRBD1

CDR3 DNA: TGTGCCATACGGACTAGCGGGCTCCCCTACGAGCAGTACTTC
CDR3 protein: CAIRTSGLPYEQYF
J gene: TRBJ2-7
V gene: TRBV10-3
clone size: .
D gene: TRBD2

CDR3 DNA: TGTGCCAGCTCACCGACGGGACTTAGTCTCCCTTCCAATCAGCCCCAGCATTTT
CDR3 protein: CASSPTGLSLPSNQPQHF
J gene: TRBJ1-5
V gene: TRBV18
clone size: .
D gene: .

CDR3 DNA: TGTGCCAGCAGTTTAAGGGATTTGGGCAGGGCCTCCGAGCAGTACTTC
CDR3 protein: CASSLRDLGRASEQYF
J gene: TRBJ2-7
V gene: TRBV27
clone size: once
D gene: .

CDR3 DNA: TGTGCCACCCTCGGGCGCAGGAATTCACCCCTCCACTTT
CDR3 protein: CATLGRRNSPLHF
J gene: TRBJ1-6
V gene: TRBV28
clone size: .
D gene: .

CDR3 DNA: TGTGCCAGCAGCCTCCGGGACAGGGACTACGAGCAGTACTTC
CDR3 protein: CASSLRDRDYEQYF
J gene: TRBJ2-7
V gene: TRBV3-1/TRBV3-2
clone size: once
D gene: TRBD1

CDR3 DNA: TGTGCCAGCTCACCAACGGATTCTGGGGCCAACGTCCTGACTTTC
CDR3 protein: CASSPTDSGANVLTF
J gene: TRBJ2-6
V gene: TRBV18
clone size: .
D gene: .

CDR3 DNA: TGCAGTGCTTACACGAACACTGAAGCTTTCTTT
CDR3 protein: CSAYTNTEAFF
J gene: TRBJ1-1
V gene: TRBV20-1
clone size: .
D gene: .

CDR3 DNA: TGTGCCAGCAGTGATGGGGTGGAGAATCAGCCCCAGCATTTT
CDR3 protein: CASSDGVENQPQHF
J gene: TRBJ1-5
V gene: TRBV6-1
clone size: .
D gene: .

CDR3 DNA: TGTGCCAGTGGGGACAGATTCCTCTCTGGAAACACCATATATTTT
CDR3 protein: CASGDRFLSGNTIYF
J gene: TRBJ1-3
V gene: TRBV19
clone size: .
D gene: TRBD1

CDR3 DNA: TGTGCCAGCAGCTTAACAGGGGTAAACACCGGGGAGCTGTTTTTT
CDR3 protein: CASSLTGVNTGELFF
J gene: TRBJ2-2
V gene: TRBV5-6
clone size: .
D gene: TRBD1

CDR3 DNA: TGTGCCTGGAGTCCTAACAGGAGGAGCATTCAGTACTTC
CDR3 protein: CAWSPNRRSIQYF
J gene: TRBJ2-4
V gene: TRBV30
clone size: .
D gene: .

CDR3 DNA: TGTGCCAGCAGCTCAGGGTCCCGGACCGGGGAGCTGTTTTTT
CDR3 protein: CASSSGSRTGELFF
J gene: TRBJ2-2
V gene: TRBV7-6
clone size: .
D gene: .

CDR3 DNA: TGTGCTAGTGGTTTGGTACGGGGTTACGAGCAGTACTTC
CDR3 protein: CASGLVRGYEQYF
J gene: TRBJ2-7
V gene: TRBV12-5
clone size: .
D gene: .

CDR3 DNA: TGTGCCAGCAGCTTCCTGACTAACTCCTACGAGCAGTACTTC
CDR3 protein: CASSFLTNSYEQYF
J gene: TRBJ2-7
V gene: TRBV11-2
clone size: .
D gene: .

CDR3 DNA: TGTGCCAGCAGTTACACATCAGGGGGGCCCTACGAGCAGTACTTC
CDR3 protein: CASSYTSGGPYEQYF
J gene: TRBJ2-7
V gene: TRBV6-5
clone size: .
D gene: .

CDR3 DNA: TGTGCCAGCAGCTCAGACATGGGCTCCAATTGGGAGCAGTACTTC
CDR3 protein: CASSSDMGSNWEQYF
J gene: TRBJ2-7
V gene: TRBV5-5
clone size: .
D gene: .

CDR3 DNA: TGTGCCAGCTCACCGCCGAGTACGGGACCGAGTGAAAAACTGTTTTTT
CDR3 protein: CASSPPSTGPSEKLFF
J gene: TRBJ1-4
V gene: TRBV18
clone size: .
D gene: .

CDR3 DNA: TGTGCCAGCAGCAACGTTTGGGGGATTCAAGAGACCCAGTACTTC
CDR3 protein: CASSNVWGIQETQYF
J gene: TRBJ2-5
V gene: TRBV7-9
clone size: .
D gene: .

CDR3 DNA: TGTGCCAGCAGTGATTACGGACAGGGAAACACCATATATTTT
CDR3 protein: CASSDYGQGNTIYF
J gene: TRBJ1-3
V gene: TRBV2
clone size: .
D gene: .

CDR3 DNA: TGTGCCTGGAGTTCTAGAAACACCATATATTTT
CDR3 protein: CAWSSRNTIYF
J gene: TRBJ1-3
V gene: TRBV30
clone size: .
D gene: .

CDR3 DNA: TGTGCCAGCAGCCCTGCAAAGGGGTGGACCTTCAATGAGCAGTTCTTC
CDR3 protein: CASSPAKGWTFNEQFF
J gene: TRBJ2-1
V gene: TRBV7-3
clone size: .
D gene: .

CDR3 DNA: TGTGCCAGCAGTTTATATGGGGATTCCTACGAGCAGTACTTC
CDR3 protein: CASSLYGDSYEQYF
J gene: TRBJ2-7
V gene: TRBV27
clone size: .
D gene: .

CDR3 DNA: TGTGCCGGTGGAAAGGGGGGGCGTGAAAAACTGTTTTTT
CDR3 protein: CAGGKGGREKLFF
J gene: TRBJ1-4
V gene: TRBV30
clone size: .
D gene: .

CDR3 DNA: TGTGCCAGCATGCCCCTGAGGGGGCCTAACTATGGCTACACCTTC
CDR3 protein: CASMPLRGPNYGYTF
J gene: TRBJ1-2
V gene: TRBV7-2
clone size: .
D gene: TRBD1

CDR3 DNA: TGTGCCAGTAGTATGGGACCCGGCTGGGAGACCCAGTACTTC
CDR3 protein: CASSMGPGWETQYF
J gene: TRBJ2-5
V gene: TRBV19
clone size: .
D gene: .

CDR3 DNA: TGTGCCAGCAGCCACCATAGCGTCGGCACCGGGGAGCTGTTTTTT
CDR3 protein: CASSHHSVGTGELFF
J gene: TRBJ2-2
V gene: TRBV3-1/TRBV3-2
clone size: .
D gene: .

CDR3 DNA: TGTGCCAGCAGCCAATCATCCAGGGTCACTGAAGCTTTCTTT
CDR3 protein: CASSQSSRVTEAFF
J gene: TRBJ1-1
V gene: TRBV14
clone size: .
D gene: .

CDR3 DNA: TGTGCCAGCAGCCAAGGGACTCAGCAGTACTTC
CDR3 protein: CASSQGTQQYF
J gene: TRBJ2-7
V gene: TRBV5-6
clone size: once
D gene: .

CDR3 DNA: TGTGCCAGTAGCCACCCGGGACAGGTTCGAGAAAAACTGTTTTTT
CDR3 protein: CASSHPGQVREKLFF
J gene: TRBJ1-4
V gene: TRBV19
clone size: .
D gene: TRBD1